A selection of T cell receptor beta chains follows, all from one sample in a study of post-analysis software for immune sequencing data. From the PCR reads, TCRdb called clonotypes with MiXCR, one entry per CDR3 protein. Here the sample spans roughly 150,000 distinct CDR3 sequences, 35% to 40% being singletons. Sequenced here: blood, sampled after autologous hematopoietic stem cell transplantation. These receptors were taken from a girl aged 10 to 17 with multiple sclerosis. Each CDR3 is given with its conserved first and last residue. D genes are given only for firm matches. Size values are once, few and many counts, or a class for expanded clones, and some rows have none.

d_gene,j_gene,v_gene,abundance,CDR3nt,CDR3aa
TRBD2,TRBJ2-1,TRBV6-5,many,TGTGCCAGCAGTCTTACTAGCGGGGCTTACAATGAGCAGTTCTTC,CASSLTSGAYNEQFF
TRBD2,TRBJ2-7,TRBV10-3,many,TGTGCCATCAGTGAGACTAGCGGGAGCTACGAGCAGTACTTC,CAISETSGSYEQYF
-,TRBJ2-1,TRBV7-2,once,TGTGCCAGCAGCTTAGCGGGAGGGGGTGAGCAGTTCTTC,CASSLAGGGEQFF
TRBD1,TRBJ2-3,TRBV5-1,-,TGCGCCAGCAGCCTGGGACAGGGGAGTAGCACAGATACGCAGTATTTT,CASSLGQGSSTDTQYF
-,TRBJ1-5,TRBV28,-,TGTGCCAGCAGCCTAACAGGGTCGGGACAGCCCCAGCATTTT,CASSLTGSGQPQHF
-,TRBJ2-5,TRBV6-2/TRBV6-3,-,TGTGCCAGCAGTTACTCGATCGGTCGCAGGGAAGAGACCCAGTACTTC,CASSYSIGRREETQYF
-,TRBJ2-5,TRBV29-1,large,TGCAGCGTTGGGCCGGACGGGACCCAGTACTTC,CSVGPDGTQYF
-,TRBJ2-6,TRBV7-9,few,TGTGCCAGCAGCTTAGACGGCTCTGGGGCCAACGTCCTGACTTTC,CASSLDGSGANVLTF
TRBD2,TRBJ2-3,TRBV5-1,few,TGCGCCAGCAGCTTGGACCCTAGCGGGAGTCATGGCACAGATACGCAGTATTTT,CASSLDPSGSHGTDTQYF
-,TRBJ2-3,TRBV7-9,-,TGTGCCAGCAGCCAGACCGGAAAGAGGACAGATACGCAGTATTTT,CASSQTGKRTDTQYF
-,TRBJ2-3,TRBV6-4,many,TGTGCCAGCAGTGACTCGATAGCTCCCACAGATACGCAGTATTTT,CASSDSIAPTDTQYF
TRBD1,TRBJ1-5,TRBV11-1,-,TGTGCCGGCAGCCCCGGACAGGCCGGGCGGGGGTCTCAGCCCCAGCATTTT,CAGSPGQAGRGSQPQHF
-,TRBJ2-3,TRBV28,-,TGTGCCAGCAGTTTAGGCCGGGACAAGGGTATTTGGGCAGATACGCAGTATTTT,CASSLGRDKGIWADTQYF
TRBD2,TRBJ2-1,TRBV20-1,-,TGCAGTGCTCGGACTAGCGGTTACAATGAGCAGTTCTTC,CSARTSGYNEQFF
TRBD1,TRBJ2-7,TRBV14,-,TGTGCCAGCAGCCACTGGACAGGGACCTACGAGCAGTACTTC,CASSHWTGTYEQYF
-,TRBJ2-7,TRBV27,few,TGTGCCAGCAGACAGGACCTCTCCTACGAGCAGTACTTC,CASRQDLSYEQYF
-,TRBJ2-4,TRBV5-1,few,TGCGCCAGCAGCTTCGATCCGGCCAAAAACATTCAGTACTTC,CASSFDPAKNIQYF
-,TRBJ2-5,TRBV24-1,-,TGTGCCACCAGTGATTCCGGAGAAGGGGACTACCAAGAGACCCAGTACTTC,CATSDSGEGDYQETQYF
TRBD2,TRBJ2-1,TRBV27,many,TGTGCCAGCAGCTGGACTAGTGACTACAATGAGCAGTTCTTC,CASSWTSDYNEQFF
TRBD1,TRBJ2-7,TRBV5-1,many,TGCGCCAGCAGCTCGGGACAGAGCTACGAGCAGTACTTC,CASSSGQSYEQYF
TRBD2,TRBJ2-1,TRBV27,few,TGTGCCAGCAGTTTTGCTAGCGGGAGAGGCAATGAGCAGTTCTTC,CASSFASGRGNEQFF
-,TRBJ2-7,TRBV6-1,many,TGTGCCAGCAGTGAGACGGGGGACTCCTACGAGCAGTACTTC,CASSETGDSYEQYF
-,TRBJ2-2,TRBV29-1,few,TGCAGCGCTGACAGCGGGTGGAACACCGGGGAGCTGTTTTTT,CSADSGWNTGELFF
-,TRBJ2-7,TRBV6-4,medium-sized,TGTGCCAGCAGCGAGGGACCTTCCTACGAGCAGTACTTC,CASSEGPSYEQYF
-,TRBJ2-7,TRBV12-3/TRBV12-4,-,TGTGCCAGCAGTTTAAGCTCGGGGTCCTCCTACGAGCAGTACTTC,CASSLSSGSSYEQYF
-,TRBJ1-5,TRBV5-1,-,TGCGCCAGCAGCTTGTCTTCCGGCCCACATCAGCCCCAGCATTTT,CASSLSSGPHQPQHF
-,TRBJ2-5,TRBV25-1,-,TGTGCCAGCAGTGAACAGGGTCACGAGACCCAGTACTTC,CASSEQGHETQYF
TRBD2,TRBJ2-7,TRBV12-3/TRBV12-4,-,TGTGCCAGCAGTTACGGACTAGCGGGCTACGGGCAGTACTTC,CASSYGLAGYGQYF
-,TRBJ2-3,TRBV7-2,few,TGTGCCAGCAGTCGATCCGATACGCAGTATTTT,CASSRSDTQYF
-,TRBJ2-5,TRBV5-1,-,TGCGCCAGCAGCCTCGGACAGCCGAGAGAGCAGTACTTC,CASSLGQPREQYF
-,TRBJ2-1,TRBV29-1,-,TGCAGCGTTAAAAGGTTGAATCCCTCCAATGAGCAGTTCTTC,CSVKRLNPSNEQFF
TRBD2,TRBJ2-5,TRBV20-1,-,TGCCGTGCTAGGGATACGGGACTAGCGGGAGGAGAGACCCAGTACTTC,CRARDTGLAGGETQYF
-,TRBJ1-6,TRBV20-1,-,TGCAGTGCTAGAGGGCTGGGTAGGCCCTATAATTCACCCCTCCACTTT,CSARGLGRPYNSPLHF
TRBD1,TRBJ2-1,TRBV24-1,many,TGTGCCACCAGTGATCCGCACGGGACAGACAATGAGCAGTTCTTC,CATSDPHGTDNEQFF
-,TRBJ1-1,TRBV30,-,TGTGCCTGGAGTATCAACAGGAACACTGAAGCTTTCTTT,CAWSINRNTEAFF
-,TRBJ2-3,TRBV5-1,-,TGCGCCAGCAATAGGGGGAGCCGGACAGATACGCAGTATTTT,CASNRGSRTDTQYF
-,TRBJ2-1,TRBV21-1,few,TGTGCCAGCCGGGAGGGGAGCAACGGCAATGAGCAGTTCTTC,CASREGSNGNEQFF